The T cell receptor beta chain under discussion was sequenced for a study of cytomegalovirus exposure and HLA in healthy donors. Unmatched junction bases numbered 5, after V lost 7 bases and J lost 2 bases. The CDR3 loop spans 14 amino acids. Germline CDR1 and CDR2: MNHNS and SASEGT. The PCR ran on 60 Vbeta and 13 Jbeta primers. Some clones are missing from TCRdb's copy, which holds only in-frame ones; the method was immunoSEQ multiplex PCR. Of over 150,000 clones detected, over 65% appear once; the ten largest clones hold less than 3%. Concerning this clone itself: Other DNA sequences in the same sample also yield this CDR3.

Input material: PBMCs. This receptor was obtained from a middle-aged woman in good health and CMV-seropositive. This chain links TRBV6-1 with TRBJ2-7, with 10 bases aligning to TRBD1. CDR3 in amino acids: CASIRDRGPYEQYF. DNA of the CDR3: TGTGCCAGCATTCGGGACAGGGGACCCTACGAGCAGTACTTC.